This TCR beta chain was obtained from a study of blood T cell repertoires in COVID-19. Whole-study context: Sample material is recorded as cDNA or gDNA derived from T cells, B-cell-depleted T cells, or PBMCs.

TCRdb's table, derived via immunoSEQ multiplex PCR, lists solely in-frame clones and lacks some. The table has roughly 260,000 clones, about nine tenths seen once. Germline V gene data show CDR1 as SGHDT and CDR2 as YYEEEE. Deletions cut 4 bases from V and 2 bases from J, with 12 bases between. CDR3 length equals 15 residues. The sample taken for sequencing was peripheral blood. The chain is built from TRBV5-6 and TRBJ2-2; perhaps TRBD2 as D (6 bases). This TCR was sampled from a woman aged 25 to 45 with COVID-19, enrolled during active disease. The CDR3 region is CASSPGLLNTGELFF. DNA of the CDR3: TGTGCCAGCAGCCCGGGACTTTTAAACACCGGGGAGCTGTTTTTT.